This is a list of T cell receptor beta chains from one sample in a study of cytomegalovirus exposure and HLA in healthy donors. Only in-frame clones appear in the TCRdb table, and some are missing; sequencing was by immunoSEQ multiplex PCR. The sample shows about 150,000 clones, 65% to 85% of them seen only once. The sequencing input was PBMCs. Receptors originate from a woman in her forties in good health and CMV-seropositive. The CDR3 runs from the conserved cysteine through the conserved F or W. A D gene is named only where the DNA matches it firmly. Clone size is shown for a subset of rows, as once, few, many or a class of expanded clone.

cdr3_nt cdr3_aa clone_size j_call d_call v_call
TGTGCCAGCAGCAAAGATTGGACAGGGGTGGACACTGAAGCTTTCTTT CASSKDWTGVDTEAFF NA TRBJ1-1 NA TRBV21-1
TGTGCCAGCAGCTTGGCCTACACTAGCGTTGAACAGTTCTTC CASSLAYTSVEQFF NA TRBJ2-1 TRBD2 TRBV5-4
TGTTCCAGCAGCTTGAAAGGGGGCATGAGGGACACTGAAGCTTTCTTT CSSSLKGGMRDTEAFF once TRBJ1-1 TRBD1 TRBV7-9
TGCAGCGTTGAAGATCTTAGGACAGGGGACGCTTTCTTT CSVEDLRTGDAFF few TRBJ1-1 TRBD1 TRBV29-1
TGTGCCAGCAGCTCCCAGACTGGATATGGCTACACCTTC CASSSQTGYGYTF NA TRBJ1-2 NA TRBV7-9
TGTGCCAGAAGCCAGCAGGGTCAACTAGCCAAAAACATTCAGTACTTC CARSQQGQLAKNIQYF NA TRBJ2-4 NA TRBV5-3
TGTGCCAGCAGTTTAATGGCACTAGCGGGGGCCCTGGGAGAGACCCAGTACTTC CASSLMALAGALGETQYF NA TRBJ2-5 TRBD2 TRBV28
TGTGCCAGCTCACCTCAGGGTCCCTCTGGAAACACCATATATTTT CASSPQGPSGNTIYF NA TRBJ1-3 NA TRBV18
TGTGCCAGCAGCCGCCCCACTAGTTTCGAGACCCAGTACTTC CASSRPTSFETQYF few TRBJ2-5 NA TRBV11-2
TGCAGCGTTGAGTCAAGCGGGGGCACAGATACGCAGTATTTT CSVESSGGTDTQYF NA TRBJ2-3 TRBD2 TRBV29-1
TGTGCCAGCAGCTCCACAGGTTCACACCCCTCCTACGAGCAGTACTTC CASSSTGSHPSYEQYF NA TRBJ2-7 NA TRBV5-4